A single T cell receptor (beta chain) is shown here with its context. The antigen this receptor binds is unknown. No base quality values were provided; no much bigger clone lies one nucleotide off. Amplification of TCR beta CDR3 regions was carried out from RNA transcripts. For the first round of RT-PCR on the TCR CDR3, the HTBI primer set was used together with the Qiagen OneStep RT-PCR kit. Libraries were constructed in a second round of multiplex PCR, after which size selection and purification were carried out. Sequencing of the libraries was done on an Illumina HiSeq2000 using paired-end 100 bp reads. Per the authors' processing: SOAPnuke was used to process the raw data, removing reads that contained adapters or uncalled bases, had a mean Phred below 15, or lacked an exact match to the constant primer or identifier. COPE v1.2.5 was used to merge the high-quality paired reads, and each unique nucleotide sequence was defined as a clonotype. MiTCR v1.1 was used to align the clonotypes against IMGT TRBV, TRBD and TRBJ reference segments. The analysis included only V-J combinations with a frequency above 0.0001, which together covered 98% to 99.2% of the repertoires. A TCS score was defined as the ratio between F50 (clonal expansion) and ExV (chaos), using BLOSUM62-based TCRdist between CDR3 peptides within each V-J. Welch's t-statistics and random forest reduced 450 to 600 V-J features to about 13, which were used in a naive Bayes classifier (R e1071). The similarity between thyroid and blood repertoires was quantified using the Morisita-Horn index. TCRdb passed the public sequencing reads through fastp at Q25 and MiXCR, retaining productive beta sequences. Under each unique CDR3 protein, matching rows form one entry showing the most common genes and DNA. What appears here as the V and J calls and clone size reflects TCRdb's work, not the paper's. Here the sample has 35,000 or so distinct CDR3 sequences; roughly half occur a single time. Roughly 17% of the sample comes from the top ten.

Moderately to severely active disease, a Clinical Activity Score of at least 3, a NOSPECS grade of at least 4, and a duration under 3 months were present in ophthalmopathy patients. The study excluded patients with uncontrolled infections, other autoimmune diseases, pregnancy or lactation. Diagnoses were based on clinical symptoms, serum thyroxine and TRAb, thyroid ultrasound and orbital computed tomography. PBMCs were isolated from more than 9 ml of fresh peripheral blood by Ficoll-Paque density gradient centrifugation. Trizol reagent was used to extract total RNA, and RNA quality was then checked on an Agilent 2100 Bioanalyzer. These data come from a study of T cells in Graves' hyperthyroidism and ophthalmopathy (dated by TCRdb to between 2019 and 2020). With regard to the full study: Peripheral blood was sampled at the time of initial diagnosis, prior to any treatment. For training and testing, the 100 or so patients in the discovery cohort were randomly divided in a 7:3 ratio. The paper reports TCR Vbeta CDR3 sequencing of roughly 140 peripheral blood samples: some 44 ophthalmopathy, fewer than 80 hyperthyroidism and 17 progressor patients. TCR V-J signatures able to tell the groups apart were searched for in a discovery cohort of approximately 95 patients, of whom more than 40 had Graves' ophthalmopathy and 57 had stable Graves' hyperthyroidism. Thyroid tissue and blood T-cell repertoires from about 6 Graves' hyperthyroidism patients were also compared in the study. An independent validation cohort of around 19 hyperthyroidism patients and approximately 16 patients who later progressed to ophthalmopathy tested prospective prediction of ophthalmopathy. Following sampling, methimazole starting at 30 mg daily was given to hyperthyroidism patients, and high-dose intravenous methylprednisolone was given to ophthalmopathy patients.

The study at large found these results: In validation, progression to ophthalmopathy was predicted by the model with around 70% sensitivity and under 85% specificity, a median of roughly 6 months before onset. No statistical method was used to fix the sample size in advance, and group allocation was not hidden from the investigators. Ophthalmopathy was separated from stable hyperthyroidism by a 13 V-J signature model, with 85% to 90% sensitivity and roughly 81% specificity obtained in cross-validation and 80%/75% obtained in testing. Most expanded thyroid clonotypes (frequency above 0.001) were also detected in blood, suggesting blood repertoires may reflect thyroid immune responses.

Measured from the cysteine to the phenylalanine, the CDR3 is 13 residues long. CDR3 DNA is the only sequence kept; it has 39 bases, read in frame from the first base. Trimming removed 2 bases from V and 12 bases from J, leaving 17 bases between the germline ends. The germline V gene supplies CDR1 SGDLS and CDR2 YYNGEE. The receptor was derived from a man aged 35 to 55 with Graves' ophthalmopathy. Sequences were obtained from blood. The chain uses TRBV9 and TRBJ1-2, with a weak D call of TRBD1 (5 bases match). CDR3 sequence: CASSVIGDSGNTF. Read as DNA, the sequence is TGTGCCAGCAGCGTGATAGGGGACTCTGGAAACACCTTC. The CDR3, completed at both ends by the reference TRBV9 and TRBJ1-2 genes, gives the full variable domain DSGVTQTPKHLITATGQRVTLRCSPRSGDLSVYWYQQSLDQGLQFLIQYYNGEERAKGNILERFSAQQFPDLHSELNLSSLELGDSALYFCASSVIGDSGNTFGSGTRLTVV.